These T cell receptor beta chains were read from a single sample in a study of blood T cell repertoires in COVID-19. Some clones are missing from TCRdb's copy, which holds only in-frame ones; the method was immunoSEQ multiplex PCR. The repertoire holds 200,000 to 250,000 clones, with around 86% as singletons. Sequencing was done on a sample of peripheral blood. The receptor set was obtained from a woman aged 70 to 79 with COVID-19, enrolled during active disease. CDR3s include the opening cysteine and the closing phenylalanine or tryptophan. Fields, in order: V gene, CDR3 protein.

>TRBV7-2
CASSLTKDSGMRTDTQYF
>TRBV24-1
CATSDYQTGGRVEQYF
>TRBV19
CASSISPPRWLAGDNEQFF
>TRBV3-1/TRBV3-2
CASSRPGEGTEAFF
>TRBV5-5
CASSLDAGALETQYF
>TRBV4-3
CASSQDFGGGGYNEQFF
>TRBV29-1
CSVLGGLHEQYF
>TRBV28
CASSSQGAPTPQHF
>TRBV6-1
CASSEDGQSYRGYTF
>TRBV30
CAWSSGTAGEKLFF
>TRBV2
CASTEGGTNEKLFF
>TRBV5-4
CASSFGGTGNQPQHF
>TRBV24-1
CATSDGQGARREQYF
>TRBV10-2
CASNGGDYGYTF
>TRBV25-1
CASSGPKAASTDTQYF
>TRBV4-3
CASSQQRGTEIWVGNQPQHF
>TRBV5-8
CASSLVRGQAHF
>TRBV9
CASSVDGTGDYGYTF
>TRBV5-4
CASSLDPGRAQPQHF
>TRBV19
CASSNWASTNTEAFF
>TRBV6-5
CASSIKTGFGNTIYF
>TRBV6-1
CASSEAATGELFF
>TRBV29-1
CSVEGAHQNGYTF
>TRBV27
CASSLYPGTSGRAHTGELFF
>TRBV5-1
CASSLEGADTGELFF
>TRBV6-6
CASSLSAGGPSSGTQYF
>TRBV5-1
CASSRQTGLGTDTQYF
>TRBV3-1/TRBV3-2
CASSYSGSGDEQYF
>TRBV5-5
CASSFLAGEPGANVLTF
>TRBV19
CASCRGGDQPQHF
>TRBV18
CASSVGLAPPYEQYF
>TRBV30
CAWSVKGMFSGLAEAFF
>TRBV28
CASSSPASGNYRLFF
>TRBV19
CASSTQANTEAFF
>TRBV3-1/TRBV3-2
CASSQEAWGGQPQHF
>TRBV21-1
CASSNPTLRQGQVSRYEQYF
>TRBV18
CASSPTGTTNTGELFF